This T cell receptor beta chain was identified in a study of T cell responses to AZD1222 COVID-19 vaccine. Overall study results and limits: Seropositive AZD1222 recipients at baseline numbered only 6 or 7. Receipt of two AZD1222 doses was followed by a rise in Spike-specific TCR breadth and depth.

The data were produced by immunoSEQ multiplex PCR, yet TCRdb's version contains in-frame clones alone and is incomplete. The top ten hold 4.5% to 6.5% of the sample, which has some 150,000 clones, under 95% seen once. This CDR3 has 15 residues. The V gene lost 0 bases and the J gene lost 7 bases, with 14 bases spanning the gap. CDR1 and CDR2 (germline): SGHRS, YFSETQ. This clone was observed a single time. Its target is unknown. This specimen was peripheral blood, taken on day 0 of AZD1222 vaccination. The clonotype was recovered from an adult in good health. The V call is TRBV5-1, the J call TRBJ2-1, with D maybe TRBD1 (6 bases). CDR3 sequence (DNA): TGCGCCAGCAGCTTGGGTCAGGGGATAGGTAATGAGCAGTTCTTC. Its protein product is CASSLGQGIGNEQFF.